Sequencing of this T cell receptor beta chain was carried out in a study of Ad26.COV2.S vaccination and SARS-CoV-2 variants. Turning to the study itself: The study gave Ad26.COV2.S intramuscularly, once or twice 56 days apart.

Only in-frame clones appear in the TCRdb table, and some are missing; sequencing was by immunoSEQ multiplex PCR. The sample lists 350,000 to 500,000 clones; roughly 87% were seen once. Notes on the study in general: Vaccine and placebo recipients had similar non-spike TCR breadth.

Treatment noted: around 19 received Ad26.COV2.S at low or high dose, single or two shots; about 5 received placebo; per-sample allocation not given. Specimen acquisition occurred on day 63 following the initial vaccine or placebo injection. Recruitment in Boston yielded a donor of adult age, 18-55 years. The CDR3 extends over 15 amino acids. Germline CDR1 is SGHNT and CDR2 is YYREEE (reference sequence). Trimming cost V 0 bases and J 2 bases, with 11 bases left between them. To note about this clone: Its specificity is unknown.

The chain is built from TRBV5-4 and TRBJ1-2, with a weak D call TRBD1 (5 bases). The sample here was peripheral blood, taken in a trial of Ad26.COV2.S vaccine versus placebo. This clonotype was obtained from a person between 18 and 60 years old who received the Ad26.COV2.S COVID-19 vaccine or a placebo. CDR3 sequence reads: CASSLDGQINYGYTF. CDR3 DNA: TGTGCCAGCAGCTTGGACGGACAAATAAACTATGGCTACACCTTC. Supplemented by reference TRBV5-4 and TRBJ1-2, the full variable domain reads ETGVTQSPTHLIKTRGQQVTLRCSSQSGHNTVSWYQQALGQGPQFIFQYYREEENGRGNFPPRFSGLQFPNYSSELNVNALELDDSALYLCASSLDGQINYGYTFGSGTRLTVV.